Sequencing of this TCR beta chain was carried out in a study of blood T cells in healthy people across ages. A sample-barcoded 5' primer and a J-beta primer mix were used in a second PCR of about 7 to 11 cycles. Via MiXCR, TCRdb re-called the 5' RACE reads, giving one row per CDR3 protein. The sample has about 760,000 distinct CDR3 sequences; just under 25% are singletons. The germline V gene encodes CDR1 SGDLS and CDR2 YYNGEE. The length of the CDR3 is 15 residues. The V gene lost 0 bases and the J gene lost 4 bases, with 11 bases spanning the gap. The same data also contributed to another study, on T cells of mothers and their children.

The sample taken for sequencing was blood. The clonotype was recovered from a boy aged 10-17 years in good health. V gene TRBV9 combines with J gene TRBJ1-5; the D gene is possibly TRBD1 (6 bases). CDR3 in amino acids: CASSVEGTRNQPQHF. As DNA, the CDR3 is TGTGCCAGCAGCGTAGAGGGGACAAGAAATCAGCCCCAGCATTTT.